A selection of T cell receptor beta chains follows, all from one sample in a study of human T cells and chemical hapten exposure. One entry per CDR3 protein results from TCRdb running MiXCR on the RACE reads. This repertoire shows 300,000 to 400,000 distinct CDR3 sequences, roughly 6.9% found once; its top ten account for more than 7%. The sample in question was whole blood, obtained in connection with sensitization to the hapten diphenylcyclopropenone (DPC). The receptors were gathered from a woman aged 18-29 years with alopecia areata. Some clones in this sample may be carry-over from other donors' samples. Each CDR3 is given with its conserved first and last residue. Each record gives: J gene, clone size, V gene, D gene, CDR3 DNA, CDR3 protein. D genes are given only for firm matches. The size of a clone is reported for some rows only, either as once, few or many, or as a class for expanded clones.

j_call: TRBJ1-5
clone_size: .
v_call: TRBV10-3
d_call: .
cdr3_nt: TGTGCCGCCAACCGGGACGGAAATCAGCCCCAGCATTTT
cdr3_aa: CAANRDGNQPQHF

j_call: TRBJ2-3
clone_size: .
v_call: TRBV5-5
d_call: .
cdr3_nt: TGTGCCAGCAGCTTGGATGTACCGGATACGCAGTATTTT
cdr3_aa: CASSLDVPDTQYF

j_call: TRBJ2-2
clone_size: few
v_call: TRBV24-1
d_call: .
cdr3_nt: TGTGCCACCAGTGATACAGGGAGGATGGACACCGGGGAGCTGTTTTTT
cdr3_aa: CATSDTGRMDTGELFF

j_call: TRBJ1-6
clone_size: few
v_call: TRBV7-6
d_call: .
cdr3_nt: TGTGCCAGCAGCTTAGATACTAGGGGTTCACCCCTCCACTTT
cdr3_aa: CASSLDTRGSPLHF

j_call: TRBJ1-4
clone_size: .
v_call: TRBV9
d_call: .
cdr3_nt: TGTGCCAGCAGCGTAGCTGGGCAGACCCCAACTAATGAAAAACTGTTTTTT
cdr3_aa: CASSVAGQTPTNEKLFF

j_call: TRBJ2-1
clone_size: .
v_call: TRBV7-3
d_call: TRBD1
cdr3_nt: TGTGCCAGCAGCTTATCAAGGACAGGTTCCTACAATGAGCAGTTCTTC
cdr3_aa: CASSLSRTGSYNEQFF

j_call: TRBJ1-6
clone_size: .
v_call: TRBV3-1
d_call: .
cdr3_nt: TGTGCCAGCAGCCAAGATATTGGCCTCCACTTT
cdr3_aa: CASSQDIGLHF

j_call: TRBJ2-2
clone_size: few
v_call: TRBV24-1
d_call: TRBD1
cdr3_nt: TGTGCCACCAGCCTAACAGGGGCCGACACCGGGGAGCTGTTTTTT
cdr3_aa: CATSLTGADTGELFF

j_call: TRBJ2-5
clone_size: many
v_call: TRBV27
d_call: TRBD2
cdr3_nt: TGTGCCAGCAGTCCCAAGCGGGGCTCCTTACAAGAGACCCAGTACTTC
cdr3_aa: CASSPKRGSLQETQYF

j_call: TRBJ1-2
clone_size: few
v_call: TRBV20-1
d_call: .
cdr3_nt: TGCAGTGCTAGAGAGGGGAATCTCTATGGCTACACCTTC
cdr3_aa: CSAREGNLYGYTF

j_call: TRBJ1-5
clone_size: few
v_call: TRBV6-4
d_call: .
cdr3_nt: TGTGCCAGCAGTTACAGGAATAGCAATCAGCCCCAGCATTTT
cdr3_aa: CASSYRNSNQPQHF

j_call: TRBJ2-7
clone_size: few
v_call: TRBV7-2
d_call: TRBD1
cdr3_nt: TGTGCCAGCAGCCGTGACAGGGCGTCCTACGAGCAGTACTTC
cdr3_aa: CASSRDRASYEQYF

j_call: TRBJ1-5
clone_size: .
v_call: TRBV10-3
d_call: .
cdr3_nt: TGTGCCATCGGGGAGGGGGGCTATCAGCCCCAGCATTTT
cdr3_aa: CAIGEGGYQPQHF

j_call: TRBJ2-3
clone_size: many
v_call: TRBV5-1
d_call: .
cdr3_nt: TGCGCCAGCAGTGAGGCAGGGGCCAGCACAGATACGCAGTATTTT
cdr3_aa: CASSEAGASTDTQYF

j_call: TRBJ2-3
clone_size: many
v_call: TRBV15
d_call: .
cdr3_nt: TGTGCCACCAGCAGAGATCTGGCAGATACGCAGTATTTT
cdr3_aa: CATSRDLADTQYF

j_call: TRBJ2-3
clone_size: .
v_call: TRBV20-1
d_call: .
cdr3_nt: TGCAGTGCTAGAGTGAAACAGGCGGCCGGAAACACAGATACGCAGTATTTT
cdr3_aa: CSARVKQAAGNTDTQYF

j_call: TRBJ2-7
clone_size: .
v_call: TRBV29-1
d_call: .
cdr3_nt: TGCAGCGTTGAAGGGGTAGGCTTACCCTACGAGCAGTACTTC
cdr3_aa: CSVEGVGLPYEQYF

j_call: TRBJ2-7
clone_size: .
v_call: TRBV5-1
d_call: TRBD2
cdr3_nt: TGCGCCAGCAGGACGACTAGCGGGGGAACCTACGAGCAGTACTTC
cdr3_aa: CASRTTSGGTYEQYF

j_call: TRBJ2-5
clone_size: few
v_call: TRBV7-9
d_call: .
cdr3_nt: TGTGCCAGCAGCCCCGGACAGACCCGGCTTGGTGAGACCCAGTACTTC
cdr3_aa: CASSPGQTRLGETQYF

j_call: TRBJ1-6
clone_size: many
v_call: TRBV27
d_call: .
cdr3_nt: TGTGCCAGCAGTTTATCCGGGGGATATAATTCACCCCTCCACTTT
cdr3_aa: CASSLSGGYNSPLHF

j_call: TRBJ1-2
clone_size: many
v_call: TRBV5-6
d_call: .
cdr3_nt: TGTGCCAGCAGCCTACAGGTTGCCTATGGCTACACCTTC
cdr3_aa: CASSLQVAYGYTF

j_call: TRBJ2-3
clone_size: many
v_call: TRBV12-3/TRBV12-4
d_call: TRBD2
cdr3_nt: TGTGCCAGCAGTTCCCGGACTAGCGGGGGGGAAGATACGCAGTATTTT
cdr3_aa: CASSSRTSGGEDTQYF

j_call: TRBJ2-7
clone_size: few
v_call: TRBV20-1
d_call: TRBD2
cdr3_nt: TGCAGTGCCCGAGGTAGCGGGACAATCTACGAGCAGTACTTC
cdr3_aa: CSARGSGTIYEQYF

j_call: TRBJ1-1
clone_size: few
v_call: TRBV21-1
d_call: .
cdr3_nt: TGTGCCAGCAGCGCGCCTCAGGGCAGGGCTGAAGCTTTCTTT
cdr3_aa: CASSAPQGRAEAFF

j_call: TRBJ1-2
clone_size: .
v_call: TRBV6-5
d_call: .
cdr3_nt: TGTGCCAGCAGGCCCGTTGTCGGGGACTATGGCTACACCTTC
cdr3_aa: CASRPVVGDYGYTF

j_call: TRBJ1-6
clone_size: few
v_call: TRBV12-3/TRBV12-4
d_call: .
cdr3_nt: TGTGCCAGCAGCCCTAGCGTCAGGGGATCCTCACCCCTCCACTTT
cdr3_aa: CASSPSVRGSSPLHF

j_call: TRBJ1-5
clone_size: few
v_call: TRBV2
d_call: .
cdr3_nt: TGTGCCAGCAGTGACCGGGCGTTCAATCAGCCCCAGCATTTT
cdr3_aa: CASSDRAFNQPQHF

j_call: TRBJ1-5
clone_size: many
v_call: TRBV18
d_call: .
cdr3_nt: TGTGCCAGCTCACCCGTACGGAGCAATCAGCCCCAGCATTTT
cdr3_aa: CASSPVRSNQPQHF

j_call: TRBJ1-1
clone_size: few
v_call: TRBV18
d_call: .
cdr3_nt: TGTGCCAGCTCACCACCTAACAGGGAGGGGAACACTGAAGCTTTCTTT
cdr3_aa: CASSPPNREGNTEAFF

j_call: TRBJ2-2
clone_size: few
v_call: TRBV5-4
d_call: TRBD2
cdr3_nt: TGTGCCAGCAGCCCCGCTAGCGGGGGGCCTTACACCGGGGAGCTGTTTTTT
cdr3_aa: CASSPASGGPYTGELFF

j_call: TRBJ1-1
clone_size: few
v_call: TRBV3-1
d_call: .
cdr3_nt: TGTGCCAGCAGCCCGACAATTCTGAACACTGAAGCTTTCTTT
cdr3_aa: CASSPTILNTEAFF

j_call: TRBJ1-1
clone_size: few
v_call: TRBV6-2/TRBV6-3
d_call: TRBD1
cdr3_nt: TGTGCCAGCAGTTCTACCGGGACAGGGGGCAGTTCTGAAGCTTTCTTT
cdr3_aa: CASSSTGTGGSSEAFF

j_call: TRBJ1-1
clone_size: few
v_call: TRBV29-1
d_call: .
cdr3_nt: TGCAGCGTCTATTTTTTCACTGAAGCTTTCTTT
cdr3_aa: CSVYFFTEAFF

j_call: TRBJ1-3
clone_size: few
v_call: TRBV20-1
d_call: .
cdr3_nt: TGCAGTGCTAGGGACGGAAGCTCTGGAAACACCATATATTTT
cdr3_aa: CSARDGSSGNTIYF

j_call: TRBJ1-2
clone_size: .
v_call: TRBV20-1
d_call: .
cdr3_nt: TGCAGTGCTAGAGATCTAGGGACCGGAAGGAGTGGCTACACCTTC
cdr3_aa: CSARDLGTGRSGYTF

j_call: TRBJ2-4
clone_size: few
v_call: TRBV6-1
d_call: TRBD2
cdr3_nt: TGTGCCAGCAGTGGGGGAGGGGCAAACATTCAGTACTTC
cdr3_aa: CASSGGGANIQYF

j_call: TRBJ1-2
clone_size: .
v_call: TRBV28
d_call: .
cdr3_nt: TGTGCCAGCAGCATTGGTGGAGGGGATCAACTTGGCTACACCTTC
cdr3_aa: CASSIGGGDQLGYTF

j_call: TRBJ2-1
clone_size: few
v_call: TRBV2
d_call: TRBD2
cdr3_nt: TGTGCCAGCAGTGAACCGACTAGCGGCTCCTACAATGAGCAGTTCTTC
cdr3_aa: CASSEPTSGSYNEQFF

j_call: TRBJ2-3
clone_size: few
v_call: TRBV5-1
d_call: .
cdr3_nt: TGCGCCAGCAGCTGGTCAGATACGCAGTATTTT
cdr3_aa: CASSWSDTQYF

j_call: TRBJ2-4
clone_size: many
v_call: TRBV4-1
d_call: .
cdr3_nt: TGCGCCAGCAGCCAAGGGCCTCCCGCGGGCCCGGCCAAAAACATTCAGTACTTC
cdr3_aa: CASSQGPPAGPAKNIQYF

j_call: TRBJ2-1
clone_size: many
v_call: TRBV24-1
d_call: .
cdr3_nt: TGTGCCACCAGTGATTTCTCCCTAGACGGGTGGTTCTTC
cdr3_aa: CATSDFSLDGWFF

j_call: TRBJ1-4
clone_size: .
v_call: TRBV5-1
d_call: .
cdr3_nt: TGCGCCAGCAGCCCTGTGGGGGTAACTAATGAAAAACTGTTTTTT
cdr3_aa: CASSPVGVTNEKLFF

j_call: TRBJ2-1
clone_size: few
v_call: TRBV3-1
d_call: .
cdr3_nt: TGTGCCAGCAGCCCCCCAAACAGGGACAATGAGCAGTTCTTC
cdr3_aa: CASSPPNRDNEQFF

j_call: TRBJ1-4
clone_size: few
v_call: TRBV4-1
d_call: TRBD1
cdr3_nt: TGCGCCAGCAGCCAGACAGGGACGCCTAATGAAAAACTGTTTTTT
cdr3_aa: CASSQTGTPNEKLFF

j_call: TRBJ2-2
clone_size: many
v_call: TRBV20-1
d_call: TRBD1
cdr3_nt: TGCAGTGCTAGAGAGGTCGGCAGGGGGCTCGCCGGGGAGCTGTTTTTT
cdr3_aa: CSAREVGRGLAGELFF

j_call: TRBJ1-1
clone_size: few
v_call: TRBV7-2
d_call: .
cdr3_nt: TGTGCCAGCAGTTCCAATGTCGGGACTGAAGCTTTCTTT
cdr3_aa: CASSSNVGTEAFF

j_call: TRBJ2-6
clone_size: many
v_call: TRBV15
d_call: .
cdr3_nt: TGTGCCACCAGCAGCGGGAACTCTGGGGCCAACGTCCTGACTTTC
cdr3_aa: CATSSGNSGANVLTF

j_call: TRBJ2-3
clone_size: .
v_call: TRBV27
d_call: TRBD1
cdr3_nt: TGTGCCAGCAGTCGCACCGGGACAGGATTTGCAGATACGCAGTATTTT
cdr3_aa: CASSRTGTGFADTQYF